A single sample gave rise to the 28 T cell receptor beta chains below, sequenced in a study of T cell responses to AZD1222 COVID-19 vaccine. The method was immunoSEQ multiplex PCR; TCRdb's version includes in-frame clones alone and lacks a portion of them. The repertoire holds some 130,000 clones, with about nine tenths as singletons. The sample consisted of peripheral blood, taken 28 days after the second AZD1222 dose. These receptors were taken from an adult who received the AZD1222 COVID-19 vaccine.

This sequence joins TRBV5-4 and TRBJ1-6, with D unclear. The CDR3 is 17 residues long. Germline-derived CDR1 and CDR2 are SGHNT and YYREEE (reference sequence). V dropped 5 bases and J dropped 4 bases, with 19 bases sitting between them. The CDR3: CASRRSSPSDYNSPLHF. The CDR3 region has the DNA TGTGCCAGCAGGAGGAGCTCCCCATCGGATTATAATTCACCCCTCCACTTT.

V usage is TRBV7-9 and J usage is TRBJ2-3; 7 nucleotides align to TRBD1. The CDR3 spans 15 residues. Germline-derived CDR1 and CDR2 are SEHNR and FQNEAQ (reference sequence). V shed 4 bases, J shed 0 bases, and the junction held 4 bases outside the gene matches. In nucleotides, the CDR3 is TGTGCCAGCAGCTATCTGACAGGGAGCACAGATACGCAGTATTTT. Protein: CASSYLTGSTDTQYF.

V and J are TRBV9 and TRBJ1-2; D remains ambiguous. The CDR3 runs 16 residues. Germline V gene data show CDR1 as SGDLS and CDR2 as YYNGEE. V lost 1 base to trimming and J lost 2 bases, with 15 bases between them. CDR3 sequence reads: CASSVLPGATNYGYTF. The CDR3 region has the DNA TGTGCCAGCAGCGTATTACCCGGTGCAACCAACTATGGCTACACCTTC.

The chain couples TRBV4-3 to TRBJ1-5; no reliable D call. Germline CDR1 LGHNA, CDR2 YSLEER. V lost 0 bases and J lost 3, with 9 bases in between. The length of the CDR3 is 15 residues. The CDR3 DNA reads TGCGCCAGCAGCCAAGACGGTCAGGTCAATCAGCCCCAGCATTTT. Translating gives CASSQDGQVNQPQHF.

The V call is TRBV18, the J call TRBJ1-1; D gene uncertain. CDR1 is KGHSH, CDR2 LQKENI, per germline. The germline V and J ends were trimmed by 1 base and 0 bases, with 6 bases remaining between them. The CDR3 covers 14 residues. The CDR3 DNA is TGTGCCAGCTCACCACGGGATTTGAACACTGAAGCTTTCTTT. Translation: CASSPRDLNTEAFF.

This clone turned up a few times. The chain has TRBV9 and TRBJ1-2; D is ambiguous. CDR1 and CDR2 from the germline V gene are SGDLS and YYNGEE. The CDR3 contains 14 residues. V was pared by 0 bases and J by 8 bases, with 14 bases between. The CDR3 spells CASSVAGRTSGYTF. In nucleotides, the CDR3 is TGTGCCAGCAGCGTAGCGGGTCGGACTAGCGGCTACACCTTC.

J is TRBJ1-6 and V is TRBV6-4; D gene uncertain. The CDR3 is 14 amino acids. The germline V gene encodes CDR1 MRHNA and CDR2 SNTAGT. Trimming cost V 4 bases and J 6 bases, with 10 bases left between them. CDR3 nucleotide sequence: TGTGCCAGCAGTGTCGAGACATTTAATTCACCCCTCCACTTT. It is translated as CASSVETFNSPLHF.

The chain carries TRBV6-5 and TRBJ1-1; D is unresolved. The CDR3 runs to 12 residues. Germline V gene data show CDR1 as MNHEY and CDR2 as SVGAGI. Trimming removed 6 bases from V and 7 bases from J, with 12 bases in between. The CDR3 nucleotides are TGTGCCAGCAGACGAGGAGGTTATGAAGCTTTCTTT. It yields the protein CASRRGGYEAFF.

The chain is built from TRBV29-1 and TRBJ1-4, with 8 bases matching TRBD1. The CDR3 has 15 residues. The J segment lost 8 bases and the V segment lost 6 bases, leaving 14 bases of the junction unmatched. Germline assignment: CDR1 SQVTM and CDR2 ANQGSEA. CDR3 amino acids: CSVGPGTGGREKLFF. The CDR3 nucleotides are TGCAGCGTGGGACCCGGGACAGGAGGTCGCGAAAAACTGTTTTTT.

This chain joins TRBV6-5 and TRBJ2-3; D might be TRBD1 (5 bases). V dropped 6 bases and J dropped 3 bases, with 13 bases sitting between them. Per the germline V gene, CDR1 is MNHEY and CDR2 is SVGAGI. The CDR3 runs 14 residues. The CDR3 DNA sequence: TGTGCCAGCAGACCAACGAGACAGACAGATACGCAGTATTTT. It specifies CASRPTRQTDTQYF.

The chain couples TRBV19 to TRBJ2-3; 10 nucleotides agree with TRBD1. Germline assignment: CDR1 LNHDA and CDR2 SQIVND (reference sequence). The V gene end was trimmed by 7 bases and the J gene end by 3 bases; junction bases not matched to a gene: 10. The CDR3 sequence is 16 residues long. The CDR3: CASNPGTGVRTDTQYF. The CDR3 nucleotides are TGTGCCAGTAACCCCGGGACAGGGGTACGAACAGATACGCAGTATTTT. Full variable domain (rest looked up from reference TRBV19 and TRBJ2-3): DGGITQSPKYLFRKEGQNVTLSCEQNLNHDAMYWYRQDPGQGLRLIYYSQIVNDFQKGDIAEGYSVSREKKESFPLTVTSAQKNPTAFYLCASNPGTGVRTDTQYFGPGTRLTVL.

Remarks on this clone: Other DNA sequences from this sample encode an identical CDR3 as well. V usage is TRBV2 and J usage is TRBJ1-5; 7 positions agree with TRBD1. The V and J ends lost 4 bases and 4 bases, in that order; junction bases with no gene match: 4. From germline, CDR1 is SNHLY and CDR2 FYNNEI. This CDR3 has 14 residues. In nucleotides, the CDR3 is TGTGCCAGCAGTGTTCAGGGGGGGAATCAGCCCCAGCATTTT. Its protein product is CASSVQGGNQPQHF.

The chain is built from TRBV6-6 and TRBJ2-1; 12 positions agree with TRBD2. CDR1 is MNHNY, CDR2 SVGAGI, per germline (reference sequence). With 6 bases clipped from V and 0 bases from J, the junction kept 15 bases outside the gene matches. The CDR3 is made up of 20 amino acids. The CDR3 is CASSTSSGGAIFSSYNEQFF. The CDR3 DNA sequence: TGTGCCAGCAGCACATCTAGCGGGGGGGCCATTTTTTCCTCCTACAATGAGCAGTTCTTC.

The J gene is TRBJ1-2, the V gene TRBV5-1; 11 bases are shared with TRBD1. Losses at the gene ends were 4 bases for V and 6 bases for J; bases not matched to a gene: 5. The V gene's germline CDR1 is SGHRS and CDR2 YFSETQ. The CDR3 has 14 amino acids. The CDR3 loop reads CASSIPGQGDGYTF. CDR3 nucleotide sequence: TGCGCCAGCAGCATACCGGGACAGGGGGATGGCTACACCTTC.

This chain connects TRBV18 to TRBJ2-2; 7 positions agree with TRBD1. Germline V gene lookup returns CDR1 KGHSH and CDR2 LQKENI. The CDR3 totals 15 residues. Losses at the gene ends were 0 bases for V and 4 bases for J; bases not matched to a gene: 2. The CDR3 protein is CASSPPNRGTGELFF. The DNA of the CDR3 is TGTGCCAGCTCACCACCGAACAGGGGCACCGGGGAGCTGTTTTTT.

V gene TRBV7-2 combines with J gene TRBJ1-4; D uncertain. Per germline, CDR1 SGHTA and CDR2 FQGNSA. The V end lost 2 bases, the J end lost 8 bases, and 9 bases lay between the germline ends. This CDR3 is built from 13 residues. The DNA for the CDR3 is TGTGCCAGCAGCTTAAGTCCGAACGAAAAACTGTTTTTT. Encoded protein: CASSLSPNEKLFF.

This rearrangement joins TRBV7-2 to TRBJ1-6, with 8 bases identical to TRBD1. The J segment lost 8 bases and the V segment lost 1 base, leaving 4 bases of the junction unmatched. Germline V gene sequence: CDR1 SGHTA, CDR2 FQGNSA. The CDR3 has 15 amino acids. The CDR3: CASSLGRQGYSPLHF. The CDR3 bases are TGTGCCAGCAGCTTAGGACGACAGGGGTATTCACCCCTCCACTTT.

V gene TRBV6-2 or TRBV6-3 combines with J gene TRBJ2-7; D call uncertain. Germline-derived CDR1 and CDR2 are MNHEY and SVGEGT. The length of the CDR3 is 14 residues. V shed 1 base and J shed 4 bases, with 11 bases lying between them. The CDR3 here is CASSYWSLGYEQYF. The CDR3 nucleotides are TGTGCCAGCAGTTACTGGTCCTTGGGTTACGAGCAGTACTTC.

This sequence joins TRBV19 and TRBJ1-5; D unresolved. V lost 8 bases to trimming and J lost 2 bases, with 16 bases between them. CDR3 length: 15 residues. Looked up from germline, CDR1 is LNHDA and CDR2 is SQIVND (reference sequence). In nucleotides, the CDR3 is TGTGCCAGTCAGGTCCAGGTTTCGGGCAATCAGCCCCAGCATTTT. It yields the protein CASQVQVSGNQPQHF.

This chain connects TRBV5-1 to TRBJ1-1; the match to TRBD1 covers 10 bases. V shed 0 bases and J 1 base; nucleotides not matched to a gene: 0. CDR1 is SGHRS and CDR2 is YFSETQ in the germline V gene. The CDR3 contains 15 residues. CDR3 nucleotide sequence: TGCGCCAGCAGCTTGGGGACAGGGGGGAACACTGAAGCTTTCTTT. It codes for CASSLGTGGNTEAFF.

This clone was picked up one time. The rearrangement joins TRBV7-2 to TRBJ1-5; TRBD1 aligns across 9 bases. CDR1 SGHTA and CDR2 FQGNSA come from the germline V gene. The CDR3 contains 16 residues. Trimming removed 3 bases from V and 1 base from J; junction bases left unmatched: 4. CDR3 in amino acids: CASSFDRGMSNQPQHF. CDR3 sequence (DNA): TGTGCCAGCAGCTTCGACAGGGGGATGAGCAATCAGCCCCAGCATTTT.

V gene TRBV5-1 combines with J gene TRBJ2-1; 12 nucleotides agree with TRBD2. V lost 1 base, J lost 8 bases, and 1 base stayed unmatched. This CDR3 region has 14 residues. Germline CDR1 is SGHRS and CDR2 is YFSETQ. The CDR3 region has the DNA TGCGCCAGCAGCTTGAGGACTAGCGGGGATGAGCAGTTCTTC. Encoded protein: CASSLRTSGDEQFF. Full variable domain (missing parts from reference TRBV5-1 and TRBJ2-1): KAGVTQTPRYLIKTRGQQVTLSCSPISGHRSVSWYQQTPGQGLQFLFEYFSETQRNKGNFPGRFSGRQFSNSRSEMNVSTLELGDSALYLCASSLRTSGDEQFFGPGTRLTVL.

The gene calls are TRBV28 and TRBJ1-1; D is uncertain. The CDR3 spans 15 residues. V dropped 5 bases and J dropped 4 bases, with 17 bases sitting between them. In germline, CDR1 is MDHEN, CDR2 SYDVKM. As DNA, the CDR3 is TGTGCCAGCAGTAGTCGAACAAGGGAGGGCACTGAAGCTTTCTTT. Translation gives CASSSRTREGTEAFF.

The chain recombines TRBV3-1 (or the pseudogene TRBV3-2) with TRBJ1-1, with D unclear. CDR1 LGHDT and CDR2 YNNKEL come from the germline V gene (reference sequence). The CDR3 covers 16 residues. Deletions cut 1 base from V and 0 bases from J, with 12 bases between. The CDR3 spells CASSQGIGPVNTEAFF. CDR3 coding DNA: TGTGCCAGCAGCCAAGGTATAGGACCGGTGAACACTGAAGCTTTCTTT.

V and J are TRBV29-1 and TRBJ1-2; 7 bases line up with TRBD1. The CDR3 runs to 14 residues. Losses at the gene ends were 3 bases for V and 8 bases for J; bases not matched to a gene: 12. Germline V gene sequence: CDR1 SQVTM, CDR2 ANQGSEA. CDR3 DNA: TGCAGCGTTGACCCGGGACAGCAATTCTGGGGCTACACCTTC. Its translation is CSVDPGQQFWGYTF.

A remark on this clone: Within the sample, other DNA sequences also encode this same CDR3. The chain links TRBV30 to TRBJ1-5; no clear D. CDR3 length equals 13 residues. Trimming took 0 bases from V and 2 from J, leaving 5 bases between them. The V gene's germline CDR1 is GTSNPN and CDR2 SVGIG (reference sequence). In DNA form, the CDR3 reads TGTGCCTGGAGTGTGGGAGGCAATCAGCCCCAGCATTTT. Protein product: CAWSVGGNQPQHF.

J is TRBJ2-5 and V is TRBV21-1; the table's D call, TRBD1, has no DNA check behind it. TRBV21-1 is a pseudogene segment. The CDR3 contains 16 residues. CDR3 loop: CASSKSRGGDQETQYF. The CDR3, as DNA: TGTGCCAGCAGCAAATCTCGAGGGGGAGACCAAGAGACCCAGTACTTC.

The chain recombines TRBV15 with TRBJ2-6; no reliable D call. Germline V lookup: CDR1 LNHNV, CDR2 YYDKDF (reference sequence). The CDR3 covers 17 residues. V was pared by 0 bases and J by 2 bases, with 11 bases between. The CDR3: CATSRDVSTAGANVLTF. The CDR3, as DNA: TGTGCCACCAGCAGAGACGTCTCAACAGCTGGGGCCAACGTCCTGACTTTC.